This TCR beta chain was sequenced in a study of STAT5B mutations in CD4+ large granular lymphocyte leukemia. Whole-study findings and limits: 8/27 top patient clones versus 2/35 control clones were TRBV06-family. No patients shared main leukemic clonotypes, though around 27% appeared at low frequency elsewhere. Patient CD4-sorted repertoires stayed more clonal than healthy ones after leukemic-clone removal.

Libraries were prepared by immunoSEQ multiplex PCR; TCRdb keeps only in-frame clonotypes and omits some of them. This sample carries around 38,000 clones, about 85% of them seen once, and the ten largest clones take 3.4%. Buffy coats from healthy blood donors served as controls. V lost 3 bases to trimming and J lost 3 bases; unmatched junction nucleotides: 8. Germline lookup yields CDR1 MNHEY and CDR2 SMNVEV (reference sequence). This CDR3 has 16 amino acids. Details on this clone: No antigen is known for it.

This clonotype originated in a human donor in good health. Source material: CD4+ T cells from blood buffy coats. The chain carries TRBV27 and TRBJ1-5; 7 bases align to TRBD1. This CDR3 is CASSFWTGGPNQPQHF. CDR3 nucleotides: TGTGCCAGCAGTTTCTGGACAGGCGGACCCAATCAGCCCCAGCATTTT.